This T cell receptor (delta chain) stems from a study of gamma-delta T cells after stem cell transplantation. TCRdb re-identified clones in the RT-PCR reads via CATT. The data show 2,600 or so delta-chain clones, more than 1.5% seen once. The germline V gene encodes CDR1 GEAIGNYY and CDR2 EKD. The trim removed 3 bases at V and 0 bases at J, leaving 7 bases unmatched. The CDR3 loop spans 18 amino acids. The material sequenced was gamma-delta T cells. The chain joins TRDV2 to TRDJ3, with 7 bases matching TRDD3. The receptor comes from a human donor. It is not recorded whose cells these are; they may come from a transplant donor. The CDR3 DNA reads TGTGCCTGTGACGCGACTGGGGCAAGCTCCTGGGACACCCGACAGATGTTTTTC. Translation gives CACDATGASSWDTRQMFF.